These 17 T cell receptor beta chains originate from one sample sequenced in a study of T-cell memory formation after mild COVID-19. MiXCR, applied by TCRdb to the 5' RACE reads, yields one record per CDR3 protein. The sample has around 140,000 distinct CDR3 sequences, about 19% seen once. Sequencing was done on a sample of PBMCs or a T cell subset sorted from them (not recorded which). Receptors originate from an adult woman who had mild COVID-19 (a few samples of this study predate the infection). Cell type and time point are not known.

The table lists this clonotype with a few counts. This sequence joins TRBV6-6 and TRBJ2-6, with D perhaps matching TRBD1 (6 bases). Germline assignment: CDR1 MNHNY and CDR2 SVGAGI (reference sequence). Trimming stripped 2 bases from V and 0 bases from J, with 14 bases between. CDR3 length: 18 residues. CDR3 DNA sequence: TGTGCCAGCAGTTACACGGGCAGGGGCCTCTCTGGGGCCAACGTCCTGACTTTC. It is translated as CASSYTGRGLSGANVLTF.

The chain carries TRBV29-1 and TRBJ2-1; D unresolved. CDR3 length equals 14 residues. Germline V gene lookup returns CDR1 SQVTM and CDR2 ANQGSEA. The ends were cut back, 8 bases at V and 5 bases at J, with 19 bases in the middle. As DNA, the CDR3 is TGCAGCTCAATAAAATTCGGGTTTAACAATGAGCAGTTCTTC. It translates to CSSIKFGFNNEQFF.

This clonotype was seen a handful of times. The chain joins TRBV4-3 to TRBJ2-1; D is possibly TRBD2 (5 bases). CDR3 length equals 17 residues. The ends were cut back, 1 base at V and 2 bases at J, with 15 bases in the middle. Looked up from germline, CDR1 is LGHNA and CDR2 is YSLEER. The CDR3 DNA reads as TGCGCCAGCAGCCAAGCCCGTACTAGTCCCACCTACAATGAGCAGTTCTTC. Translation: CASSQARTSPTYNEQFF.

The CDR3 is CASSVGGREQYF. CDR3 nucleotide sequence: TGTGCCAGCAGCGTAGGAGGGAGGGAGCAGTACTTC. The chain carries TRBV9 and TRBJ2-7; tentatively, D is TRBD2 (6 bases). Germline lookup yields CDR1 SGDLS and CDR2 YYNGEE. This CDR3 has 12 amino acids. Trimming shortened V by 0 bases and J by 7 bases, and 8 bases separated the two germline ends.

The sample holds a few counts of this clonotype. The V and J genes are TRBV29-1 and TRBJ2-1, with TRBD2 matching over 7 bases. Germline V gives CDR1 SQVTM, CDR2 ANQGSEA. This CDR3 region has 15 residues. The V segment lost 2 bases and the J segment 6 bases; nucleotides outside the gene matches: 10. Here the CDR3 reads CSVELGGGFSNEQFF. CDR3 coding DNA: TGCAGCGTTGAATTGGGCGGGGGATTTAGCAATGAGCAGTTCTTC.

This clonotype was counted between two and nine times. The DNA for the CDR3 is TGCAGCGTTGTGGTCGCTAGCGGTTCCTACGAGCAGTACTTC. Amino acid sequence: CSVVVASGSYEQYF. The rearrangement uses TRBV29-1 and TRBJ2-7; 7 positions agree with TRBD2. V dropped 4 bases and J dropped 1; count of bases not matched to a gene: 7. The CDR3 length is 14 residues. CDR1 is SQVTM and CDR2 is ANQGSEA in the germline V gene.

This rearrangement joins TRBV9 to TRBJ2-1, with D possibly TRBD1 on 6 matching bases. Germline V gene data show CDR1 as SGDLS and CDR2 as YYNGEE. The CDR3 has 15 residues. The V end was cut by 0 bases, the J end by 4 bases, with 11 bases between. This CDR3 is CASSVGLGGYNEQFF. The CDR3 DNA sequence: TGTGCCAGCAGCGTAGGGTTAGGGGGATACAATGAGCAGTTCTTC.

The genes are TRBV7-3 and TRBJ2-3; TRBD2 is a possible D gene (6 bases). CDR1 and CDR2 (germline): SGHTA, FQGTGA. Deletions cut 4 bases from V and 6 bases from J, with 14 bases between. The CDR3 is made up of 14 amino acids. The CDR3 here is CASSSGGGRDTQYF. The CDR3 DNA sequence: TGTGCCAGCAGCTCCGGAGGAGGGAGGGATACGCAGTATTTT.

This clonotype has more than one count but fewer than ten. The chain recombines TRBV24-1 with TRBJ2-1; D possibly corresponds to TRBD1 (6 bases). The CDR3 totals 13 residues. Trimming stripped 4 bases from V and 9 bases from J, with 12 bases between. Germline CDR1 KGHDR, CDR2 SFDVKD. CDR3 DNA: TGTGCCACCAGTGACCGGGACATATCTGAGCAGTTCTTC. Translated, it gives CATSDRDISEQFF.

The genes are TRBV3-1 and TRBJ1-2; 7 bases match TRBD1. The CDR3 spans 14 residues. CDR1 and CDR2 from the germline V gene are LGHDT and YNNKEL (reference sequence). The ends lost 5 bases at V and 2 bases at J; junction bases unmatched: 5. The CDR3 region has the DNA TGTGCCAGCAGCTCCGGGACAGTGAACTATGGCTACACCTTC. Its translation is CASSSGTVNYGYTF.

This clonotype was detected a few times. The chain combines TRBV5-1 with TRBJ1-1, with 8 bases that match TRBD1. Germline values: CDR1 SGHRS, CDR2 YFSETQ. V dropped 5 bases and J dropped 6; count of bases not matched to a gene: 6. This CDR3 has 13 amino acids. Here the CDR3 reads CASSRPDRAEAFF. In nucleotides, the CDR3 is TGCGCCAGCAGTCGTCCGGACAGGGCTGAAGCTTTCTTT.

This sequence joins TRBV28 and TRBJ1-1; no reliable D call. CDR1 is MDHEN, CDR2 SYDVKM, per germline. CDR3 length: 11 amino acids. V was clipped by 6 bases and J by 10 bases, with 12 bases between them. The CDR3 bases are TGTGCCAGCAGGGTGGAAGGGCGAGCTTTCTTT. Residues: CASRVEGRAFF.

The sample holds a few counts of this clonotype. The rearrangement joins TRBV4-1 to TRBJ2-5; the D gene is possibly TRBD2 (6 bases). V was trimmed by 0 bases and J by 5 bases, leaving 10 bases between them. This CDR3 contains 14 residues. Germline assignment: CDR1 MGHRA and CDR2 YSYEKL. Here the CDR3 DNA reads TGCGCCAGCAGCCAAGATGCGGGGCCGGAGACCCAGTACTTC. It is translated as CASSQDAGPETQYF.

This clonotype was picked up a small number of times. V gene TRBV11-2 combines with J gene TRBJ2-1, with D perhaps TRBD1 (5 bases). Deletions cut 3 bases from V and 5 bases from J, with 20 bases between. Germline V gives CDR1 SGHAT, CDR2 FQNNGV. The CDR3 length is 17 residues. The CDR3 nucleotides are TGTGCCAGCAGCTTCCCCAGGGCTAAGCAGGTCCACAATGAGCAGTTCTTC. It is translated as CASSFPRAKQVHNEQFF.

This clonotype was recorded a few times. This sequence joins TRBV4-1 and TRBJ2-3, with D possibly matching TRBD2 (6 bases). Germline assignment: CDR1 MGHRA and CDR2 YSYEKL. The CDR3 is made up of 14 amino acids. The V end lost 4 bases, the J end lost 4 bases, and 12 bases lay between the germline ends. CDR3 protein: CASSRRGPPDTQYF. The CDR3 coding sequence is TGCGCCAGCAGCCGGCGGGGACCCCCAGATACGCAGTATTTT.

The chain is built from TRBV7-3 and TRBJ2-3; TRBD1 matches at 7 bases. The CDR3 covers 13 residues. Germline trimming cut 4 bases from V and 6 bases from J; bases unmatched to any gene: 4. The germline gives CDR1 SGHTA, CDR2 FQGTGA. The CDR3 loop is CASSYKGADTQYF. CDR3 nucleotide sequence: TGTGCCAGCAGCTATAAGGGGGCGGATACGCAGTATTTT. The full variable domain, its missing parts supplied by reference TRBV7-3 and TRBJ2-3, is GAGVSQTPSNKVTEKGKYVELRCDPISGHTALYWYRQSLGQGPEFLIYFQGTGAADDSGLPNDRFFAVRPEGSVSTLKIQRTERGDSAVYLCASSYKGADTQYFGPGTRLTVL.

This clonotype occurred a few times. This CDR3 reads CASSLALTSGGYTF. The CDR3 DNA sequence: TGCGCCAGCAGCTTGGCCTTGACCTCTGGTGGCTACACCTTC. The gene calls are TRBV5-1 and TRBJ1-2; unclear D gene. The CDR3 length is 14 residues. V lost 0 bases and J lost 7, with 13 bases in between. CDR1 and CDR2 from the germline V gene are SGHRS and YFSETQ.